This T cell receptor beta chain was documented in a study of blood T cell repertoires in COVID-19. Across the study: Sites in the United States, Italy and Spain provided acute and convalescent COVID-19 samples.

CDR3 length: 16 amino acids. V lost 3 bases to trimming and J lost 8 bases; unmatched junction nucleotides: 9. Germline V CDR1 and CDR2: MGHRA, YSYEKL. Sequenced by immunoSEQ multiplex PCR; TCRdb stores in-frame clones only, minus some. The sample holds around 190,000 clones, about four fifths seen once. The receptor was isolated from a man aged 55 to 70 with acute or convalescent COVID-19. The rearrangement uses TRBV4-1 and TRBJ1-6; 8 nucleotides agree with TRBD1. The sample was peripheral blood. The CDR3 DNA sequence: TGCGCCAGCAGCCACGGGGACAGGCGAAACCATTCACCCCTCCACTTT. Translated: CASSHGDRRNHSPLHF.